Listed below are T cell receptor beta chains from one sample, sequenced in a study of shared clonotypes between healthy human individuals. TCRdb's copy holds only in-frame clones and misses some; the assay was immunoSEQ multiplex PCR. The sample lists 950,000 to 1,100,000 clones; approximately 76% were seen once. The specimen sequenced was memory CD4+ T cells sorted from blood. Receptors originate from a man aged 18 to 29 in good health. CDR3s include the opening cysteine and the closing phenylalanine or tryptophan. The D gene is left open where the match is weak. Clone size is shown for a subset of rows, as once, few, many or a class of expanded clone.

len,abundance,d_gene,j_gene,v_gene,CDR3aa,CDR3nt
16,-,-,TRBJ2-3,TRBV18,CASSVPGTTRTDTQYF,TGTGCCAGCTCAGTGCCCGGGACCACGCGCACAGATACGCAGTATTTT
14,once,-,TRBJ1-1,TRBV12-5,CASGLGQRNTEAFF,TGTGCTAGTGGTTTGGGACAGAGAAACACTGAAGCTTTCTTT
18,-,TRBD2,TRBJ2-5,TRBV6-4,CASSDLDSGGLPGETQYF,TGTGCCAGCAGTGACCTGGATAGCGGGGGACTACCGGGGGAAACCCAGTACTTC
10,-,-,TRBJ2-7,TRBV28,CASSGYEQYF,TGTGCCAGCTCCGGCTACGAGCAGTACTTC
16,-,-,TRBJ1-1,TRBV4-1,CASSQDRARADTEAFF,TGCGCCAGCAGCCAAGACAGGGCCCGAGCGGACACTGAAGCTTTCTTT
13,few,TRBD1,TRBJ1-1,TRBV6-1,CASSDRRQGEAFF,TGTGCCAGCAGTGATCGGAGACAGGGGGAAGCTTTCTTT
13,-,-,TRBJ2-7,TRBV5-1,CASSFLSSYEQYF,TGCGCCAGCAGCTTCTTAAGCTCCTACGAGCAGTACTTC
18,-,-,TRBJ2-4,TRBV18,CASSPVFLGAGAKNIQYF,TGTGCCAGCTCACCGGTGTTCTTGGGGGCTGGGGCCAAAAACATTCAGTACTTC
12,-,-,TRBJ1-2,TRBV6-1,CASSLDGHGYTF,TGTGCCAGCAGTCTCGATGGGCATGGCTACACCTTC
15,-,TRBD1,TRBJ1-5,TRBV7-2,CASSSTGLSNQPQHF,TGTGCCAGCAGCTCGACAGGGCTTAGCAATCAGCCCCAGCATTTT
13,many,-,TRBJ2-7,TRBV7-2,CASSLGWGLEQYF,TGTGCCAGCAGCTTAGGTTGGGGCCTTGAGCAGTACTTC
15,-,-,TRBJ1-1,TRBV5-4,CASSPTRAGNTEAFF,TGTGCCAGCAGCCCAACGAGGGCCGGGAACACTGAAGCTTTCTTT
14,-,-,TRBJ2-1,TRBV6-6,CASRPSGANYEQFF,TGTGCCAGCAGACCTTCCGGGGCCAACTATGAGCAGTTCTTC
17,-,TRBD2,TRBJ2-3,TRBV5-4,CASSLRTSGDIRDTQYF,TGTGCCAGCAGCTTGAGGACTAGCGGGGATATAAGAGATACGCAGTATTTT
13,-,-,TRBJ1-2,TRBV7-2,CASSGTANYGYTF,TGTGCCAGCAGCGGAACAGCTAACTATGGCTACACCTTC
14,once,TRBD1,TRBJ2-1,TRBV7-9,CASSSPQGSAEQFF,TGTGCCAGCAGCTCGCCACAGGGGTCGGCGGAGCAGTTCTTC
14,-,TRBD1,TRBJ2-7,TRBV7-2,CASSRPGQTYEQYF,TGTGCCAGCAGCCGACCGGGACAGACATACGAGCAGTACTTC
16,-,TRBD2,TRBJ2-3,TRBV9,CASSVGHGGATDTQYF,TGTGCCAGCAGCGTAGGACACGGGGGGGCTACAGATACGCAGTATTTT
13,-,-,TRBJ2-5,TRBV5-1,CASSLDLAETQYF,TGCGCCAGCAGCTTGGATCTAGCAGAGACCCAGTACTTC
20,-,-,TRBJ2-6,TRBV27,CASSLSFAGDRSSGANVLTF,TGTGCCAGCAGTTTATCCTTCGCAGGGGATCGTAGCTCTGGGGCCAACGTCCTGACTTTC
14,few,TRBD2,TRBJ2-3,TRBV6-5,CASSYLAGADTQYF,TGTGCCAGCAGTTACTTAGCGGGAGCAGATACGCAGTATTTT
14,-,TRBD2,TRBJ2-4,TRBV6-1,CATILAGGSNIQYF,TGTGCCACAATACTAGCGGGAGGGTCGAACATTCAGTACTTC
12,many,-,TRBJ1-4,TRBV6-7,CASSYSAEKLFF,TGTGCCAGCAGTTACTCGGCGGAAAAACTGTTTTTT
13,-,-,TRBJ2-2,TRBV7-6,CASSSREAGELFF,TGTGCCAGCAGCTCCCGAGAAGCCGGGGAGCTGTTTTTT
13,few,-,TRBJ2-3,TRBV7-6,CASSSKTTDTQYF,TGTGCCAGCAGCTCTAAGACCACAGATACGCAGTATTTT
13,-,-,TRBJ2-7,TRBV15,CATSRDTTYEQYF,TGTGCCACCAGCAGAGATACAACCTACGAGCAGTACTTC
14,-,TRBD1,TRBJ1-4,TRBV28,CASSGGQGHEKLFF,TGTGCCAGCAGTGGGGGACAGGGGCATGAAAAACTGTTTTTT
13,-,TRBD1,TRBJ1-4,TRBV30,CAFHRGFLGKLFF,TGTGCCTTCCACAGGGGGTTCTTAGGAAAACTGTTTTTT
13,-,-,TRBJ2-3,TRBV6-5,CASSPPGADTQYF,TGTGCCAGCAGTCCCCCGGGGGCAGATACGCAGTATTTT
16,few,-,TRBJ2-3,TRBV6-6,CASTYERVTSTDTQYF,TGTGCCAGCACCTACGAGAGGGTTACTAGCACAGATACGCAGTATTTT
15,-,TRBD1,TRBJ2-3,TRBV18,CASSPQRQGTDTQYF,TGTGCCAGCTCACCCCAAAGACAGGGGACAGATACGCAGTATTTT
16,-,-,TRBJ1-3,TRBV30,CAWKSRGGITGNTIYF,TGTGCCTGGAAGTCTCGTGGGGGGATTACTGGAAACACCATATATTTT
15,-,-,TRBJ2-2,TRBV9,CASSVTLPGTGELFF,TGTGCCAGCAGCGTAACACTGCCGGGCACCGGGGAGCTGTTTTTT
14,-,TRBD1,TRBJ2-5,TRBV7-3,CASSPGTDQETQYF,TGTGCCAGCAGCCCTGGGACAGACCAAGAGACCCAGTACTTC
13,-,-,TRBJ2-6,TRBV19,CATRGSGANVLTF,TGTGCCACCAGGGGCTCTGGGGCCAACGTCCTGACTTTC
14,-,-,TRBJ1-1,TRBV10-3,CAIASETGNTEAFF,TGTGCCATCGCCTCGGAGACCGGGAACACTGAAGCTTTCTTT
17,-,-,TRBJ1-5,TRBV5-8,CASSPGSQGVIAQPQHF,TGTGCCAGCAGCCCCGGCTCCCAAGGGGTTATAGCTCAGCCCCAGCATTTT
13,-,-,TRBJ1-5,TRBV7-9,CASSLVGNQPQHF,TGTGCCAGCAGCTTAGTGGGCAATCAGCCCCAGCATTTT
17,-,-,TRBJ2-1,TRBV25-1,CASSDNRGGRSYNEQFF,TGTGCCAGCAGTGATAATCGCGGGGGCCGATCCTACAATGAGCAGTTCTTC
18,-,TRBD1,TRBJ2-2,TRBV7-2,CASSVRVRQGSNTGELFF,TGTGCCAGCAGCGTACGGGTACGACAGGGGTCGAACACCGGGGAGCTGTTTTTT